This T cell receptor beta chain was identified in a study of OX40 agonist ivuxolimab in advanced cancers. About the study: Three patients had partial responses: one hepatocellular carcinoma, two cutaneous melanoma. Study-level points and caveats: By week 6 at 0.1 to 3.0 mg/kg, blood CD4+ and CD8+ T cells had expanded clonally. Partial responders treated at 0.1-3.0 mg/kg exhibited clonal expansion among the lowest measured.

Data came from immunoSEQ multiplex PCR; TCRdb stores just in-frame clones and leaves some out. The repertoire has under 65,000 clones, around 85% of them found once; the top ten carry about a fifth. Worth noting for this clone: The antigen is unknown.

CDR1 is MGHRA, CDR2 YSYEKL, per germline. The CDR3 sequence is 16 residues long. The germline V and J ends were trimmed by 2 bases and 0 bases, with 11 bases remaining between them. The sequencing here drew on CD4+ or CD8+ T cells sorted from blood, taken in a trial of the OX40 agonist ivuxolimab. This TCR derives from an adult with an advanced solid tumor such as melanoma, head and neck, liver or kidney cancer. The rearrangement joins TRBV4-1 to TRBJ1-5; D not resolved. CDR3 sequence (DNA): TGCGCCAGCAGCCAATTGGCCGGGTCTAGCAATCAGCCCCAGCATTTT. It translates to CASSQLAGSSNQPQHF.